These T cell receptor beta chains were read from a single sample in a study of cytomegalovirus exposure and HLA in healthy donors. Method: immunoSEQ multiplex PCR; TCRdb's copy keeps in-frame clones and lacks some. The data hold 150,000 to 200,000 clones, with about 81% observed a single time. The material sequenced was PBMCs. The receptors were sampled from a woman in her late teens or twenties in good health and CMV-seronegative. Each CDR3 is given without its conserved first and last residue.

TRBJ1-5	TRBV5-1	ASSLEGATNQPQH
TRBJ2-1	TRBV30	AWSPYFSGSRSNEQF
TRBJ2-5	TRBV11-3	ASSAYDRETQY
TRBJ1-2	TRBV18	ASSPGQVEGYT
TRBJ1-1	TRBV9	ASSAHRVDTEAF
TRBJ2-6	TRBV7-2	ASSPRTGGYSGANVLT
TRBJ2-1	TRBV9	ASSPRLAGRNEQF
TRBJ1-1	TRBV2	ASRWTVGNAEAF
TRBJ2-3	TRBV7-2	ASSPTLAGVGDTQY
TRBJ2-1	TRBV6-1	ASSASLGLSRNEQF
TRBJ1-1	TRBV6-1	ASSVEVRNTEAF
TRBJ2-3	TRBV27	ASSPTSYTDTQY
TRBJ2-1	TRBV6-1	ASSEVGLANNEQF
TRBJ1-2	TRBV18	ASSPDRGPGYT
TRBJ2-7	TRBV11-2	ASSLSSGGGYEQY
TRBJ1-4	TRBV4-2	ASSLSGVDPEKLF
TRBJ1-1	TRBV6-6	ASSQDGITEAF
TRBJ1-3	TRBV6-1	ASMGGVLSGNTIY
TRBJ2-6	TRBV19	ASSILTGYTGANVLT
TRBJ1-2	TRBV7-9	ASSLGWAGRNYGYT
TRBJ2-3	TRBV5-4	ASSLACGGGTDTQY
TRBJ2-5	TRBV29-1	SVEVVRYQETQY
TRBJ2-1	TRBV6-1	ASSERNRASEQF